These 7 T cell receptor beta chains share one sample of origin, sequenced in a study of shared clonotypes between healthy human individuals (dated by TCRdb to the early 2020s). Library preparation employed the immunoSEQ multiplex PCR assay. In TCRdb, the immuneACCESS table is reduced to in-frame sequences with V and J assigned. These tables do not hold every clone; where another copy was compared, an unresolved V gene accounts for under half, and the others remain unexplained. In all, the sample holds 1.4 million to 1.5 million clones, and 95% to 97% of those were seen once. The biggest ten clones account for approximately 1.1% of the sample. Sequenced input: naive CD4+ T cells sorted from blood. The cell subset or site label here, explained by the study, means: CD45RA+ positively selected. These receptors all come from a man younger than 45 in good health.

A single count supports this clone. The chain uses TRBV7-5 and TRBJ2-1; the D call of TRBD2 is as the table states it, not checked on the DNA. TRBV7-5 is a pseudogene. The CDR3 spans 16 residues. The CDR3 spells CVRSGVLGGTYNEQFF. The CDR3 region has the DNA TGTGTCAGAAGCGGGGTTTTAGGCGGGACCTACAATGAGCAGTTCTTC.

The V and J genes are TRBV10-2 and TRBJ2-1, with 14 bases fitting TRBD2. The germline CDR1 and CDR2 sequences are WSHSY and SAAADI. This CDR3 region has 18 residues. V trimming: 0 bases; J trimming: 2 bases; junction bases outside the gene matches: 3. CDR3 nucleotide sequence: TGCGCCAGCAGTGAGTCGGGACTAGCGGGAGATCCCTACAATGAGCAGTTCTTC. Amino acids: CASSESGLAGDPYNEQFF.

V usage is TRBV1 and J usage is TRBJ1-1; TRBD1 reflects the table's D call only, with no check against the DNA. TRBV1 is marked as a pseudogene. The CDR3 has 16 residues. The CDR3 spells CTSSTPLTGMNTEAFF. The CDR3 DNA sequence: TGCACCAGCAGCACCCCTTTAACAGGGATGAACACTGAAGCTTTCTTT.

The gene calls are TRBV19 and TRBJ2-1; D is possibly TRBD2 (5 bases). The CDR3 sequence is 16 residues long. Trimming left V 6 bases short and J 6 bases short, with 21 bases between. Germline lookup yields CDR1 LNHDA and CDR2 SQIVND (reference sequence). CDR3 nucleotide sequence: TGTGCCAGTAGCTTAATAGGAGGTCCCGACACCAATGAGCAGTTCTTC. This sequence encodes CASSLIGGPDTNEQFF. The variable domain in full, with the rest retrieved from reference TRBV19 and TRBJ2-1, is DGGITQSPKYLFRKEGQNVTLSCEQNLNHDAMYWYRQDPGQGLRLIYYSQIVNDFQKGDIAEGYSVSREKKESFPLTVTSAQKNPTAFYLCASSLIGGPDTNEQFFGPGTRLTVL.

This clone appeared a single time. V is TRBV7-2 and J is TRBJ2-1; 7 bases align to TRBD1. V shed 2 bases, J shed 3 bases, and the junction held 10 bases outside the gene matches. Germline V lookup: CDR1 SGHTA, CDR2 FQGNSA. There are 17 residues in the CDR3. The CDR3 DNA is TGTGCCAGCAGCTTAACCGCAGGGCCAGGGGGCTACAATGAGCAGTTCTTC. This gives the protein CASSLTAGPGGYNEQFF.

The genes are TRBV6-7 and TRBJ2-7, with TRBD2 matching over 9 bases. TRBV6-7 is classed as an ORF, of uncertain function. The CDR3 sequence is 16 residues long. Trimming took 2 bases from V and 2 from J; bases not matched to a gene: 7. This CDR3 reads CASSYSLVAGAYEQYF. CDR3 DNA: TGTGCCAGCAGTTACAGTTTGGTAGCGGGAGCCTACGAGCAGTACTTC.

The V and J genes are TRBV6-6 and TRBJ2-7; perhaps TRBD1 as D (5 bases). Trimming stripped 0 bases from V and 0 bases from J, with 12 bases between. The CDR3 consists of 16 residues. The germline V gene encodes CDR1 MNHNY and CDR2 SVGAGI (reference sequence). This CDR3 is CASSYSGQGYSYEQYF. CDR3 coding DNA: TGTGCCAGCAGTTACTCGGGGCAGGGCTACTCCTACGAGCAGTACTTC.